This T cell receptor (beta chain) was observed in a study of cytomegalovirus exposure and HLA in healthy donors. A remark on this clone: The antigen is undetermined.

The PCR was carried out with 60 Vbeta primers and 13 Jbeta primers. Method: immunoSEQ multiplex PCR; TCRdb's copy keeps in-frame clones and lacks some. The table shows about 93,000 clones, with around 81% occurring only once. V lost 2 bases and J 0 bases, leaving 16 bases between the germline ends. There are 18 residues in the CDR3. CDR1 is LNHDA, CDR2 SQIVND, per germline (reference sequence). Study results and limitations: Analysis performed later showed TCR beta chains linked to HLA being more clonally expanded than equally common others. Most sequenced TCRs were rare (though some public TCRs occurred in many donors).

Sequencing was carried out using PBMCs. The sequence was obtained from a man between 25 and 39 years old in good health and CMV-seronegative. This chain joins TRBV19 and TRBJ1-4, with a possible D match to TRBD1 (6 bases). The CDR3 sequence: CASSINRPGAATNEKLFF. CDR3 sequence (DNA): TGTGCCAGTAGTATAAACAGGCCAGGGGCGGCAACTAATGAAAAACTGTTTTTT.